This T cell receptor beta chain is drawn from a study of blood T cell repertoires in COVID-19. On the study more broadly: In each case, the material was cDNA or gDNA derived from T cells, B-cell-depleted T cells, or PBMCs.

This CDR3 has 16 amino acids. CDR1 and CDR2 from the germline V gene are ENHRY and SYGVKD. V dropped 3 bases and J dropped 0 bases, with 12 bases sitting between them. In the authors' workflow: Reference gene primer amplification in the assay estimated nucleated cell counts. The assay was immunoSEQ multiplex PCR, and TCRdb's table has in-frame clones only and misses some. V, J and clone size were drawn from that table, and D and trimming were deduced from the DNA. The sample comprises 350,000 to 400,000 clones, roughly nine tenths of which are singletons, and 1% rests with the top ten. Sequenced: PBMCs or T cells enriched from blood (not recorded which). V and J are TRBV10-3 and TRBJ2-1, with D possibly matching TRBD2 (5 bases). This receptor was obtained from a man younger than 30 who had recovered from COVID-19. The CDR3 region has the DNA TGTGCCATCAGTGAAAAAGGACTGGCCTCCTACAATGAGCAGTTCTTC. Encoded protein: CAISEKGLASYNEQFF.